Each of the 4 T cell receptor beta chains below was sequenced from the same sample in a study of Tregs in tolerant kidney transplant recipients. Libraries were prepared by immunoSEQ multiplex PCR; TCRdb keeps only in-frame clonotypes and omits some of them. Of some 240,000 clones listed, 80% to 85% were seen once; the top ten hold 0.5% to 0.65%. The specimen was CD4+ T cells from blood. The receptors come from a human donor in good health.

The chain joins TRBV10-3 to TRBJ2-7; D assignment may be TRBD1 or TRBD2 (5 bases each). The length of the CDR3 is 12 residues. V lost 4 bases and J 5 bases, leaving 9 bases between the germline ends. Per the germline V gene, CDR1 is ENHRY and CDR2 is SYGVKD. CDR3: CAISGGVNEQYF. In nucleotides, the CDR3 is TGTGCCATCAGTGGAGGGGTGAACGAGCAGTACTTC.

This rearrangement joins TRBV5-4 to TRBJ2-1, with TRBD1 matching 8 bases. CDR3 length equals 15 residues. Germline CDR1 reads SGHNT; CDR2 reads YYREEE (reference sequence). The V gene end was trimmed by 4 bases and the J gene end by 4 bases; junction bases not matched to a gene: 7. The CDR3 here is CASSLAGTGYNEQFF. The CDR3 DNA follows: TGTGCCAGCAGCCTCGCCGGGACAGGATACAATGAGCAGTTCTTC.

The rearrangement joins TRBV5-6 to TRBJ2-5, with no clear D. The DNA matches TRBJ2-7 better at its end, which makes the J call doubtful. The CDR3 runs to 15 residues. Germline V gene data show CDR1 as SGHDT and CDR2 as YYEEEE. The CDR3 spells CASSLYALSSYEQYF. The CDR3 nucleotides are TGTGCCAGCAGCTTGTATGCACTTTCCTCCTACGAGCAGTACTTC.

V is TRBV19 and J is TRBJ1-4, with a possible D match to TRBD1 (6 bases). The CDR3 is 14 amino acids. Looked up from germline, CDR1 is LNHDA and CDR2 is SQIVND (reference sequence). V was trimmed by 5 bases and J by 6 bases, leaving 13 bases between them. CDR3 bases: TGTGCCAGTAGTCTCACAGGGTATGATGAAAAACTGTTTTTT. It yields the protein CASSLTGYDEKLFF.